Listed below are T cell receptor beta chains from one sample, sequenced in a study of blood T cell repertoires in COVID-19. The assay was immunoSEQ multiplex PCR, and TCRdb's table has in-frame clones only and misses some. The sample consists of some 240,000 clones, around 90% of them appearing once. Sequences were obtained from PBMCs or T cells enriched from blood (not recorded which). These receptors all stem from a woman in her 40s who had been exposed to COVID-19. The CDR3 runs from the conserved cysteine through the conserved F or W. A D gene is named only where the DNA matches it firmly. Rows may omit the clone size; those that give it use once, few, many or a size class.

j_call | d_call | clone_size | v_call | cdr3_aa | cdr3_nt
TRBJ2-1 | TRBD1 | . | TRBV24-1 | CATSDPSRQGDNEQFF | TGTGCCACCAGTGACCCCTCACGACAGGGTGACAATGAGCAGTTCTTC
TRBJ2-7 | TRBD1 | . | TRBV7-2 | CASSPNPDRGLYEQYF | TGTGCCAGCAGCCCAAACCCGGACAGGGGGCTGTACGAGCAGTACTTC
TRBJ1-1 | . | . | TRBV2 | CASSEELGDYTEAFF | TGTGCCAGCAGTGAAGAGTTAGGGGACTACACTGAAGCTTTCTTT
TRBJ2-7 | . | . | TRBV10-3 | CAISELLGRKYEQYF | TGTGCCATCAGTGAGCTGTTGGGGAGGAAGTACGAGCAGTACTTC
TRBJ1-1 | . | . | TRBV6-2/TRBV6-3 | CASSYSPSEAFF | TGTGCCAGCAGTTATTCCCCATCTGAAGCTTTCTTT
TRBJ2-3 | TRBD1 | once | TRBV29-1 | CSVDPGTDTQYF | TGCAGCGTTGACCCCGGGACAGACACGCAGTATTTT
TRBJ2-7 | . | . | TRBV5-1 | CASKAEEGYEQYF | TGCGCCAGCAAGGCCGAGGAGGGGTACGAGCAGTACTTC
TRBJ2-3 | TRBD2 | few | TRBV9 | CASSTSGGLDTQYF | TGTGCCAGCAGTACTAGCGGGGGGCTCGATACGCAGTATTTT
TRBJ1-4 | TRBD1 | once | TRBV27 | CASRRTGTGLMATNEKLFF | TGTGCCAGCAGAAGAACCGGGACAGGGTTGATGGCAACTAATGAAAAACTGTTTTTT
TRBJ1-2 | TRBD1 | . | TRBV11-3 | CASSFPGTGLIGYTF | TGTGCCAGCAGCTTCCCCGGGACAGGGTTAATTGGCTACACCTTC
TRBJ2-7 | TRBD2 | . | TRBV4-1 | CASSQVLAGSAYEQYF | TGCGCCAGCAGCCAAGTGCTAGCGGGGTCGGCGTACGAGCAGTACTTC
TRBJ1-2 | . | . | TRBV5-1 | CASSFEGTSSYGYTF | TGTGCCAGCAGCTTTGAGGGGACAAGCTCCTATGGCTACACCTTC
TRBJ2-7 | TRBD1 | . | TRBV29-1 | CSVYRGVGYEQYF | TGCAGCGTTTACAGGGGAGTTGGTTACGAGCAGTACTTC
TRBJ1-5 | . | . | TRBV14 | CASSQVMGGIQHF | TGTGCCAGCAGCCAAGTGATGGGGGGAATACAGCATTTT
TRBJ1-4 | TRBD1 | once | TRBV5-1 | CASSLGGTGSNEKLFF | TGTGCCAGCAGCTTGGGAGGGACAGGGTCTAATGAAAAACTGTTTTTT
TRBJ2-1 | TRBD2 | . | TRBV11-3 | CASGTSLYNEQFF | TGTGCCAGCGGGACTAGCCTTTACAATGAGCAGTTCTTC
TRBJ2-4 | TRBD1 | few | TRBV7-2 | CASSLETTGGYRNIQYF | TGTGCCAGCAGCTTAGAAACGACAGGGGGCTATCGTAACATTCAGTACTTC
TRBJ2-2 | TRBD2 | . | TRBV19 | CASSKSGGANTGELFF | TGTGCCAGTAGTAAAAGCGGGGGGGCGAACACCGGGGAGCTGTTTTTT
TRBJ2-2 | TRBD1 | . | TRBV18 | CASSPGTANTGELFF | TGTGCCAGCTCACCTGGGACAGCTAACACCGGGGAGCTGTTTTTT
TRBJ1-1 | . | . | TRBV6-6 | CASSYGYREAFF | TGTGCCAGCAGTTACGGGTACAGGGAAGCTTTCTTT
TRBJ2-1 | . | . | TRBV5-1 | CASSLGQGGDEQFF | TGCGCCAGCAGCTTGGGACAGGGAGGCGATGAGCAGTTCTTC
TRBJ2-2 | . | . | TRBV5-8 | CASSKIQVAGELFF | TGTGCCAGCAGCAAAATACAGGTTGCCGGGGAGCTGTTTTTT
TRBJ2-6 | TRBD1 | . | TRBV5-4 | CASSLKQGALGANVLTF | TGTGCCAGCAGCTTGAAACAGGGGGCACTTGGGGCCAACGTCCTGACTTTC
TRBJ1-2 | TRBD1 | few | TRBV25-1 | CASSPTGTLGGYTF | TGTGCCAGCAGTCCGACAGGGACTTTAGGGGGCTACACCTTC
TRBJ2-7 | TRBD2 | . | TRBV28 | CASLLAGGTEQYF | TGTGCCAGCTTACTAGCGGGGGGAACTGAGCAGTACTTC
TRBJ1-2 | TRBD1 | once | TRBV2 | CASSARTGPTNYGYTF | TGTGCCAGCAGTGCTCGGACAGGGCCTACTAACTATGGCTACACCTTC
TRBJ1-5 | TRBD1 | . | TRBV10-3 | CAISGNLLGQGSHSNQPQHF | TGTGCCATCAGTGGGAACCTCCTGGGACAGGGGTCCCATAGCAATCAGCCCCAGCATTTT
TRBJ1-1 | . | . | TRBV7-2 | CASSSLAGITEAFF | TGTGCCAGCAGCTCTCTGGCGGGGATCACTGAAGCTTTCTTT
TRBJ2-7 | . | . | TRBV7-2 | CASSLGAEYEQYF | TGTGCCAGCAGCTTGGGGGCAGAGTACGAGCAGTACTTC
TRBJ1-2 | . | . | TRBV21-1 | CASSSQVRRVDGYTF | TGTGCCAGCAGCAGCCAGGTGAGGAGGGTAGATGGCTACACCTTC
TRBJ2-5 | . | . | TRBV6-5 | CASSYGVSQETQYF | TGTGCCAGCAGTTACGGTGTCAGCCAAGAGACCCAGTACTTC
TRBJ1-1 | TRBD1 | . | TRBV7-8 | CASSSKQGVGTEAFF | TGTGCCAGCAGCTCCAAGCAGGGGGTTGGGACTGAAGCTTTCTTT
TRBJ1-1 | TRBD1 | . | TRBV28 | CASRLGGSGTEAFF | TGTGCCAGCAGGTTAGGGGGCTCGGGGACTGAAGCTTTCTTT
TRBJ1-5 | TRBD1 | . | TRBV3-1/TRBV3-2 | CASSHMGQGALGSQHF | TGTGCCAGCAGCCATATGGGACAGGGGGCGTTAGGGTCCCAGCATTTT
TRBJ1-2 | TRBD1 | . | TRBV4-3 | CASSQDEGTEAYGYTF | TGCGCCAGCAGCCAAGATGAGGGGACAGAAGCCTATGGCTACACCTTC
TRBJ2-1 | TRBD2 | . | TRBV19 | CASSIGASGRNEQFF | TGTGCCAGTAGTATTGGGGCTAGCGGGAGAAATGAGCAGTTCTTC
TRBJ1-5 | TRBD1 | . | TRBV30 | CAWSSGQGAGQPQHF | TGTGCCTGGAGTAGCGGGCAGGGGGCGGGTCAGCCCCAGCATTTT